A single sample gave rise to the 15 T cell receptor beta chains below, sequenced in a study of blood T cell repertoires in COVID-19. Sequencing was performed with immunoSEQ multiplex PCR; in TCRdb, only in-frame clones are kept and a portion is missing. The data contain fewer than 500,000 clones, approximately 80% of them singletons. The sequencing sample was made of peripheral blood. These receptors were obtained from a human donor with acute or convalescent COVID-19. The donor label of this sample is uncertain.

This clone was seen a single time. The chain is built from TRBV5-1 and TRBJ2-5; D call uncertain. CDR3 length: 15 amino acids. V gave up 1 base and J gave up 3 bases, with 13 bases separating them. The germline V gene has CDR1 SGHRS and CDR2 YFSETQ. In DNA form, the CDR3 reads TGCGCCAGCAGCTTGTTTGGGCACCTCGAAGAGACCCAGTACTTC. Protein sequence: CASSLFGHLEETQYF.

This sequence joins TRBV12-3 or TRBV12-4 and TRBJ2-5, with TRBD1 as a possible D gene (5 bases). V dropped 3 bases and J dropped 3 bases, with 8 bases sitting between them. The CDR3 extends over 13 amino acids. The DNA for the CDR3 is TGTGCCAGCAGTTTGGACATCGAAGAGACCCAGTACTTC. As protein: CASSLDIEETQYF.

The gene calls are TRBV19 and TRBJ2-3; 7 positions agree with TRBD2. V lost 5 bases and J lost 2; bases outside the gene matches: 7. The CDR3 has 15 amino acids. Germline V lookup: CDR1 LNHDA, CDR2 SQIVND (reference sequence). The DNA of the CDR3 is TGTGCCAGTAGTTGGGCTAGCGGAGTCACAGATACGCAGTATTTT. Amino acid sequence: CASSWASGVTDTQYF.

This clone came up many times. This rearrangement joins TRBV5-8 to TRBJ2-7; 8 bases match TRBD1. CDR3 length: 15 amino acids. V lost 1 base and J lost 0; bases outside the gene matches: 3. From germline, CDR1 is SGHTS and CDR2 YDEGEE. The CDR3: CASSLYRGISYEQYF. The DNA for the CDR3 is TGTGCCAGCAGCTTGTACAGGGGGATCTCCTACGAGCAGTACTTC.

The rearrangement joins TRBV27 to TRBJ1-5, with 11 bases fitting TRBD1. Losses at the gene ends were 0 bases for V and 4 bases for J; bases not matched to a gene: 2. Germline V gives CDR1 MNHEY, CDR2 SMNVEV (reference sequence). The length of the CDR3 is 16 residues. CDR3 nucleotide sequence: TGTGCCAGCAGTTTATCCGGGACAGGGGGTAATCAGCCCCAGCATTTT. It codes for CASSLSGTGGNQPQHF.

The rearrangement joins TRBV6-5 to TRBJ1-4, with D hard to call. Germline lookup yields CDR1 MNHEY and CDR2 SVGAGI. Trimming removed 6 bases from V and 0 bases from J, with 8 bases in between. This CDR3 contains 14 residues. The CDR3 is CASSPIATNEKLFF. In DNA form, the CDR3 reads TGTGCCAGCAGCCCCATAGCAACTAATGAAAAACTGTTTTTT.

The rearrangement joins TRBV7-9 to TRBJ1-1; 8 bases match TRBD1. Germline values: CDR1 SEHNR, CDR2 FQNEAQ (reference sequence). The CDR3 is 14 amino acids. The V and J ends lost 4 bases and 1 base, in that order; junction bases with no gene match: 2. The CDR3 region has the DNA TGTGCCAGCAGCTACGGACAGGGGAACACTGAAGCTTTCTTT. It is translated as CASSYGQGNTEAFF.

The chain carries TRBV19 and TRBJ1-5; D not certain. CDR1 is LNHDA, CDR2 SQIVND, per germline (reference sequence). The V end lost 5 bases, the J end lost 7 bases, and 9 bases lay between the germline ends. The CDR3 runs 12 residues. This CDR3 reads CASSSGKQPQHF. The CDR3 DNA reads TGTGCCAGTAGTTCGGGGAAACAGCCCCAGCATTTT.

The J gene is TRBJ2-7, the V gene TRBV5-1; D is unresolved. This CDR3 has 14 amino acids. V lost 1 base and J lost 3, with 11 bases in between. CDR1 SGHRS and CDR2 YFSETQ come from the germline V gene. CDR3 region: CASSLLSSGYEQYF. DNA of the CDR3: TGCGCCAGCAGCTTGTTGTCATCCGGCTACGAGCAGTACTTC.

The CDR3 DNA is TGTGCCAGCAGTTTCCGACTAGCGGGGAACGAGCAGTACTTC. It is translated as CASSFRLAGNEQYF. J is TRBJ2-7 and V is TRBV28; TRBD2 matches 11 bases. V lost 3 bases, J lost 5 bases, and 3 bases stayed unmatched. This CDR3 region has 14 residues. CDR1 is MDHEN and CDR2 is SYDVKM in the germline V gene. The full variable domain, in which reference TRBV28 and TRBJ2-7 provide the parts outside the CDR3, is DVKVTQSSRYLVKRTGEKVFLECVQDMDHENMFWYRQDPGLGLRLIYFSYDVKMKEKGDIPEGYSVSREKKERFSLILESASTNQTSMYLCASSFRLAGNEQYFGPGTRLTVT.

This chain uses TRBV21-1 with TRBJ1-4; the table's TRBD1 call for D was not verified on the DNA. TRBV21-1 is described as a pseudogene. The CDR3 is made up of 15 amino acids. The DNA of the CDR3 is TGTGCCAGCAGCAGTACAGGGAAGGTTAATGAAAAACTGTTTTTT. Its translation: CASSSTGKVNEKLFF.

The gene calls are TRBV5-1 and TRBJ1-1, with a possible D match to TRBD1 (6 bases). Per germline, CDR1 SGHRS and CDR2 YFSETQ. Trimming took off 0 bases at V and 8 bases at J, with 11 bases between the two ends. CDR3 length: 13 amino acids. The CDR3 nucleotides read TGCGCCAGCAGCTTGGACAGGGAAGGAGAAGCTTTCTTT. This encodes CASSLDREGEAFF.

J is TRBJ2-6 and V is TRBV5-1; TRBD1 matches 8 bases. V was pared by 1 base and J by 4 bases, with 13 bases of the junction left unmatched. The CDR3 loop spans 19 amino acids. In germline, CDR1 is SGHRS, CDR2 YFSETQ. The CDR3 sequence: CASSLTSGTGFTGANVLTF. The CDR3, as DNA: TGCGCCAGCAGCTTGACTTCCGGGACAGGTTTCACCGGGGCCAACGTCCTGACTTTC.

The CDR3 protein is CASSHRGLYGYTF. DNA for the CDR3: TGTGCCAGCAGTCACAGGGGGCTTTATGGCTACACCTTC. The V and J genes are TRBV12-3 or TRBV12-4 and TRBJ1-2; TRBD1 agrees at 9 bases. V dropped 5 bases and J dropped 5; count of bases not matched to a gene: 3. CDR3 length equals 13 residues.

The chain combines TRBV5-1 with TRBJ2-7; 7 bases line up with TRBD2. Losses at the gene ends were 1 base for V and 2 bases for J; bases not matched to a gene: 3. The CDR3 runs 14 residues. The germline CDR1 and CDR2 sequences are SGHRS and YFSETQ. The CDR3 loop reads CASSLTGGAYEQYF. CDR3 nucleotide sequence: TGCGCCAGCAGCTTGACGGGAGGAGCCTACGAGCAGTACTTC.